Here is one TCR beta chain with its context. No antigen is known for it. The sample originates from a study of shared clonotypes between healthy human individuals. Study summary: The study used three CD4 naive, three CD4 memory, two CD8 naive and one CD8 memory plate per donor.

This CDR3 is built from 14 residues. Germline loops: CDR1 SNHLY, CDR2 FYNNEI. The V gene lost 3 bases and the J gene lost 5 bases, with 13 bases spanning the gap. Several immunoSEQ plates received, in even portions, the genomic DNA of each subset. Assay used: immunoSEQ multiplex PCR; TCRdb lists only in-frame clones, some missing. Here the sample spans over 950,000 clones, approximately 80% being singletons. The study's findings and limits: Naive subsets generally exceeded memory subsets in estimated richness.

The chain uses TRBV2 and TRBJ2-5; possible D gene TRBD1, 7 bases. The TCR was taken from a man aged 18 to 29 in good health. Some clones in this sample may be carry-over from other donors' samples. Material: memory CD4+ T cells from PBMCs. Subset indicated: CD45RA-negative fraction. This CDR3 is CASSDRGARETQYF. The CDR3 DNA reads as TGTGCCAGCAGTGACAGGGGGGCGAGGGAGACCCAGTACTTC. The full variable domain, its missing parts supplied by reference TRBV2 and TRBJ2-5, is EPEVTQTPSHQVTQMGQEVILRCVPISNHLYFYWYRQILGQKVEFLVSFYNNEISEKSEIFDDQFSVERPDGSNFTLKIRSTKLEDSAMYFCASSDRGARETQYFGPGTRLLVL.